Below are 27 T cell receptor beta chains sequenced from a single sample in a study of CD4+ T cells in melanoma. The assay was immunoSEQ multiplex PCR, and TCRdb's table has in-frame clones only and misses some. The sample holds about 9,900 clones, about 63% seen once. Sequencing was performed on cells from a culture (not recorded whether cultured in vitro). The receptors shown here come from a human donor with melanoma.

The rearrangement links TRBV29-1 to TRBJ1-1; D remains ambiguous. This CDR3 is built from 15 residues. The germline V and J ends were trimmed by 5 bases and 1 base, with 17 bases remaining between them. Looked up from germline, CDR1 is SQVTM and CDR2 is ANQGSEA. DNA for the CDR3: TGCAGCGTTTTTTCCCCCTCCAGCGGGAACACTGAAGCTTTCTTT. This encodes CSVFSPSSGNTEAFF. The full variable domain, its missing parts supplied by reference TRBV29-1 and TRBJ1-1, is SAVISQKPSRDICQRGTSLTIQCQVDSQVTMMFWYRQQPGQSLTLIATANQGSEATYESGFVIDKFPISRPNLTFSTLTVSNMSPEDSSIYLCSVFSPSSGNTEAFFGQGTRLTVV.

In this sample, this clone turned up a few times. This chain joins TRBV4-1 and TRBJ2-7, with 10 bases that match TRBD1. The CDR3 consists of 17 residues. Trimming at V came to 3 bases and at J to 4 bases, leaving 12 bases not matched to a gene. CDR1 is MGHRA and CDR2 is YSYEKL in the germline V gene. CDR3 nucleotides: TGCGCCAGCAGCCAGAGAGCCGTGCGGACAGGGGGTTACGAGCAGTACTTC. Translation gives CASSQRAVRTGGYEQYF.

CDR3 DNA sequence: TGTGCCAGTAGTGGGGGCGGGACAGGGAGCTACAATGAGCAGTTCTTC. Translation: CASSGGGTGSYNEQFF. The rearrangement joins TRBV19 to TRBJ2-1; 9 bases line up with TRBD1. Germline values: CDR1 LNHDA, CDR2 SQIVND (reference sequence). V was pared by 5 bases and J by 3 bases, with 8 bases of the junction left unmatched. The CDR3 is 16 amino acids.

The CDR3 here is CAISAGTSGGAGEQFF. As DNA, the CDR3 is TGTGCCATCAGTGCCGGGACTAGCGGGGGGGCAGGTGAGCAGTTCTTC. The chain couples TRBV10-3 to TRBJ2-1, with 16 bases matching TRBD2. Trimming took 4 bases from V and 9 from J; bases not matched to a gene: 6. The CDR3 sequence is 16 residues long. Germline values: CDR1 ENHRY, CDR2 SYGVKD.

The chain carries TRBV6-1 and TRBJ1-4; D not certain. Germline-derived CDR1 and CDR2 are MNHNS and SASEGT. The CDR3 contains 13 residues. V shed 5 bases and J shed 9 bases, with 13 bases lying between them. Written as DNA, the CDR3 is TGTGCCAGCAGTTCGGTACCTCCGAAAAAACTGTTTTTT. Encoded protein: CASSSVPPKKLFF.

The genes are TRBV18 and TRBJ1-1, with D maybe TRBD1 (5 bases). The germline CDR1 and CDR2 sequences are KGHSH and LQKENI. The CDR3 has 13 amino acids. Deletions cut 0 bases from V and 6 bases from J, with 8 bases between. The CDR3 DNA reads TGTGCCAGCTCACCACCGGGGCTCCCTGAAGCTTTCTTT. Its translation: CASSPPGLPEAFF.

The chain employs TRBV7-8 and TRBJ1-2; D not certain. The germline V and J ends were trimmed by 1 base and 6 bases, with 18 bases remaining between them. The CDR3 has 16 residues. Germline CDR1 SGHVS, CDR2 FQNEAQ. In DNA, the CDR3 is TGTGCCAGCAGCTTAGGCCCCCCAAGCATAGGGAATGGCTACACCTTC. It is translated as CASSLGPPSIGNGYTF. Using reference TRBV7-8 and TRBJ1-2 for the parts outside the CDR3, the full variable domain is GAGVSQSPRYKVAKRGQDVALRCDPISGHVSLFWYQQALGQGPEFLTYFQNEAQLDKSGLPSDRFFAERPEGSVSTLKIQRTQQEDSAVYLCASSLGPPSIGNGYTFGSGTRLTVV.

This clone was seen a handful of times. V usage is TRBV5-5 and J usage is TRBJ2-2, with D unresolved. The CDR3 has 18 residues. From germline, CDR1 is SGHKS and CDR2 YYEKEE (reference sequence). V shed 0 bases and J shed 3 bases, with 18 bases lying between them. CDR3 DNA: TGTGCCAGCAGCTTGGCCCCCTCTGCCAGACTGTACACCGGGGAGCTGTTTTTT. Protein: CASSLAPSARLYTGELFF. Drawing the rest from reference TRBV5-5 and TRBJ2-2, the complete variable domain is DAGVTQSPTHLIKTRGQQVTLRCSPISGHKSVSWYQQVLGQGPQFIFQYYEKEERGRGNFPDRFSARQFPNYSSELNVNALLLGDSALYLCASSLAPSARLYTGELFFGEGSRLTVL.

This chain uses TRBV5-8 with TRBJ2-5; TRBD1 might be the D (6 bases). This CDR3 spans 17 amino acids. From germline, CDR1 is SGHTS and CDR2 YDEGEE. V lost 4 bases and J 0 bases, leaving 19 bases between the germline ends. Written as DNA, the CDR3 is TGTGCCAGCAGCCAAGATAACGGGGACATGTACCAAGAGACCCAGTACTTC. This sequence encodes CASSQDNGDMYQETQYF. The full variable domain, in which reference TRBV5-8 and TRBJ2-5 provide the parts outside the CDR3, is EAGVTQSPTHLIKTRGQQATLRCSPISGHTSVYWYQQALGLGLQFLLWYDEGEERNRGNFPPRFSGRQFPNYSSELNVNALELEDSALYLCASSQDNGDMYQETQYFGPGTRLLVL.

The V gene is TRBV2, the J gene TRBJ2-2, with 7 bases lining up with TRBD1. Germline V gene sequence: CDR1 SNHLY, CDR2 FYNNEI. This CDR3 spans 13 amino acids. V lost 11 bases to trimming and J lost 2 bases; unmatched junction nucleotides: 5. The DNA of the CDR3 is TGTGCCGCCCAGGGGGTTAACACCGGGGAGCTGTTTTTT. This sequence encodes CAAQGVNTGELFF.

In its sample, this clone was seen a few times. CDR3 amino acids: CAWSDGTQPQHF. DNA of the CDR3: TGTGCCTGGAGCGATGGAACTCAGCCCCAGCATTTT. V is TRBV30 and J is TRBJ1-5; D is undetermined. The germline CDR1 and CDR2 sequences are GTSNPN and SVGIG (reference sequence). This CDR3 contains 12 residues. Trimming shortened V by 3 bases and J by 6 bases, and 9 bases separated the two germline ends. Filled out from reference TRBV30 and TRBJ1-5, the complete variable domain reads SQTIHQWPATLVQPVGSPLSLECTVEGTSNPNLYWYRQAAGRGLQLLFYSVGIGQISSEVPQNLSASRPQDRQFILSSKKLLLSDSGFYLCAWSDGTQPQHFGDGTRLSIL.

In DNA, the CDR3 is TGTGCCAGCAGCCGAGATACAGGGTCCTACGAGCAGTACTTC. Encoded protein: CASSRDTGSYEQYF. The chain combines TRBV4-2 with TRBJ2-7; possible D gene TRBD1, 6 bases. CDR3 length equals 14 residues. Germline-derived CDR1 and CDR2 are LGHNA and YNFKEQ. The V and J ends lost 4 bases and 1 base respectively, with 11 bases between them.

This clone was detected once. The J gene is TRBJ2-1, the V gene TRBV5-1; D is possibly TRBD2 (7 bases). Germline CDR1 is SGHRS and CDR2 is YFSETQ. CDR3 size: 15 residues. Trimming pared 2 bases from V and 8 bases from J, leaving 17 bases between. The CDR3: CASSLIGGAVHEQFF. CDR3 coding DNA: TGCGCCAGCAGCTTAATAGGGGGGGCCGTCCATGAGCAGTTCTTC.

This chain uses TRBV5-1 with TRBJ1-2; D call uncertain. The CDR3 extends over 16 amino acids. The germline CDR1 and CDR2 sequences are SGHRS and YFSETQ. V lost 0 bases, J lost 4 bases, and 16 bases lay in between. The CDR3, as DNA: TGCGCCAGCAGCTTGGAGGTGGTCAGACATGGCTATGGCTACACCTTC. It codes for CASSLEVVRHGYGYTF.

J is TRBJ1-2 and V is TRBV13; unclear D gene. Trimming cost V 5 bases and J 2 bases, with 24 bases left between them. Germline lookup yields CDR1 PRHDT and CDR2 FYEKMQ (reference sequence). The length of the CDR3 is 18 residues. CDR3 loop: CASSLESYGRPKNYGYTF. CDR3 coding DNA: TGTGCCAGCAGCCTAGAGTCGTACGGGCGACCAAAAAACTATGGCTACACCTTC.

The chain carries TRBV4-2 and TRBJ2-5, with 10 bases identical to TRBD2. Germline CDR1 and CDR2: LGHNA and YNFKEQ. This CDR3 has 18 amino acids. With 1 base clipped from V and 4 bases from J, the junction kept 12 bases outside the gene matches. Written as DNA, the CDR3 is TGTGCCAGCAGCCAAGCCGGGCTAGCGGGGGTAGCGGGAGAGACCCAGTACTTC. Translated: CASSQAGLAGVAGETQYF.

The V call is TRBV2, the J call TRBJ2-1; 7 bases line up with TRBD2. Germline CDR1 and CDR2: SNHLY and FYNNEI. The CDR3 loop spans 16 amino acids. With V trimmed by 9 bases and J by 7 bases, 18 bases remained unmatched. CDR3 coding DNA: TGTGCCAGATACCCGATGACTAGCTTGATCCCGAATGAGCAGTTCTTC. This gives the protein CARYPMTSLIPNEQFF.

CDR3 sequence (DNA): TGTGCCAGCAGCATTGGCGGGACAGGGGCCGAGCAGTACTTC. Protein product: CASSIGGTGAEQYF. V is TRBV6-1 and J is TRBJ2-7; 10 bases align to TRBD1. The trim removed 6 bases at V and 6 bases at J, leaving 8 bases unmatched. This CDR3 region has 14 residues. From germline, CDR1 is MNHNS and CDR2 SASEGT.

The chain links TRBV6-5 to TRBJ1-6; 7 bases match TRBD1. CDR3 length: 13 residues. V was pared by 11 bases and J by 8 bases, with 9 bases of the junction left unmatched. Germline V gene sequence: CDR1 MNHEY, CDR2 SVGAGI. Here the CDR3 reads CAGQDRIDSPLHF. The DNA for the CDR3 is TGTGCCGGACAGGACAGGATCGATTCACCCCTCCACTTT.

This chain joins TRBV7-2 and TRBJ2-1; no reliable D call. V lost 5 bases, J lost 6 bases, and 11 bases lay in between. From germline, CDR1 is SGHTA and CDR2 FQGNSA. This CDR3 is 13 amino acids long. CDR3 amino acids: CASSVRSGNEQFF. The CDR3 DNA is TGTGCCAGCAGCGTCCGTAGTGGCAATGAGCAGTTCTTC.

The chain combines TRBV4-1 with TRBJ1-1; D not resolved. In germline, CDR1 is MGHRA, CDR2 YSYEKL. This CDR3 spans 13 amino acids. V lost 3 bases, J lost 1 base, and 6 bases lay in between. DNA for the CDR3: TGCGCCAGCAGCCACCCTAGGAACACTGAAGCTTTCTTT. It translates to CASSHPRNTEAFF.

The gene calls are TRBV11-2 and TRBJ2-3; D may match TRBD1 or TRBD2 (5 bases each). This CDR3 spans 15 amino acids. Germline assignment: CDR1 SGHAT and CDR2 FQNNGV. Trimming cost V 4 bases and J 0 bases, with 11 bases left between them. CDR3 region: CASSYWDRSTDTQYF. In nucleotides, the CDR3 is TGTGCCAGCAGCTATTGGGACCGAAGCACAGATACGCAGTATTTT. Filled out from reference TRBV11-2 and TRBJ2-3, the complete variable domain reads EAGVAQSPRYKIIEKRQSVAFWCNPISGHATLYWYQQILGQGPKLLIQFQNNGVVDDSQLPKDRFSAERLKGVDSTLKIQPAKLEDSAVYLCASSYWDRSTDTQYFGPGTRLTVL.

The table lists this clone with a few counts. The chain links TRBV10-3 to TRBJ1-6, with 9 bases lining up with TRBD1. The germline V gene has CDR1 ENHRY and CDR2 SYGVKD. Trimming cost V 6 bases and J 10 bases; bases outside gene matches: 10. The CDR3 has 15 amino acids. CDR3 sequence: CAIRALDRGSSPLHF. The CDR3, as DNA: TGTGCCATCAGAGCCCTCGACAGGGGGAGCTCACCCCTCCACTTT.

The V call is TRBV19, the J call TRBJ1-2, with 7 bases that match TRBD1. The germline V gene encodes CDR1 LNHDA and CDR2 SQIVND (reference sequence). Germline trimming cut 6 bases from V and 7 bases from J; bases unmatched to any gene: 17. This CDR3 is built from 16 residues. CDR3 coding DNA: TGTGCCAGTAGCCTGGACAGGTCCGGTTTTTCATCTGGCTACACCTTC. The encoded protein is CASSLDRSGFSSGYTF.

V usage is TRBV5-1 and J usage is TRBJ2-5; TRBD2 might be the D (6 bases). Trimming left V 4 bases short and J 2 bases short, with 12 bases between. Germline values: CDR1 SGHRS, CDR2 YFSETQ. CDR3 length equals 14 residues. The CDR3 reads CASSLGGVQETQYF. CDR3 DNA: TGCGCCAGCAGCCTGGGCGGGGTTCAAGAGACCCAGTACTTC.

CDR3 nucleotides: TGTGCCAGCAGCCTCACCGTCTATGAGCAGTTCTTC. Its protein is CASSLTVYEQFF. This chain connects TRBV9 to TRBJ2-1, with D hard to call. This CDR3 spans 12 amino acids. The germline V gene has CDR1 SGDLS and CDR2 YYNGEE. V lost 4 bases and J lost 8, with 10 bases in between.

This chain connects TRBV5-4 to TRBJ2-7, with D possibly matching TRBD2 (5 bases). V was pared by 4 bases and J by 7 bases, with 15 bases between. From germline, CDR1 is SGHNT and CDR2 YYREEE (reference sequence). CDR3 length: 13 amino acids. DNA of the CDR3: TGTGCCAGCAGCGCCATGTCGGGGTGGGAGCAGTACTTC. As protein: CASSAMSGWEQYF.